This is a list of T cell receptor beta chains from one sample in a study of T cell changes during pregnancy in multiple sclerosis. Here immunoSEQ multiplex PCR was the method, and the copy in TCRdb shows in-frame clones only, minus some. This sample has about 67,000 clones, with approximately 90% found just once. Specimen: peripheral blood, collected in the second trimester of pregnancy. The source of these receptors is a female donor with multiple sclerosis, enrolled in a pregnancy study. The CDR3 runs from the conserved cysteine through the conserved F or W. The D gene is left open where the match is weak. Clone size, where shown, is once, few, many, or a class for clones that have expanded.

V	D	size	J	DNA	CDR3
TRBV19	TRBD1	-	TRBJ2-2	TGTGCCAGTAGTATCGCTTACTTCAGGGGGCGCCGCACCGGGGAGCTGTTTTTT	CASSIAYFRGRRTGELFF
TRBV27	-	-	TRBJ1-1	TGTGCCAGCAGGATAAGTTTAAACACAGGGAACACTGAAGCTTTCTTT	CASRISLNTGNTEAFF
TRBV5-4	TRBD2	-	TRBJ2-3	TGTGCCAGCAGCCGGACTAGCGGGGGGGGAGGCACAGATACGCAGTATTTT	CASSRTSGGGGTDTQYF
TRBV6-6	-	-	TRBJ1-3	TGTGCCAGCAGTTACTCCGGCCATAACGAAGGGAGCACCATATATTTT	CASSYSGHNEGSTIYF
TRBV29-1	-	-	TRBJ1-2	TGCAGCGCGTTTATAGGGTGGCAGGGATGGGGCTATGGCTACACCTTC	CSAFIGWQGWGYGYTF
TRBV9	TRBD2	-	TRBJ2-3	TGTGCCAGCAGCCCACGTCCCGGGACTAGCGGGAGCGGTAGGATAACAGATACGCAGTATTTT	CASSPRPGTSGSGRITDTQYF
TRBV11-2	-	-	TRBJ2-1	TGTGCCAGCAGCCACGAGAGGAATGAGCAGTTCTTC	CASSHERNEQFF
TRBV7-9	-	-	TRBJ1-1	TGTGCCAGCAGCCCGCAGATCATGAACACTGAAGCTTTCTTT	CASSPQIMNTEAFF
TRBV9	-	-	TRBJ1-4	TGTGCCAGCAGCTTGGACGGGAATAATGAAAAACTGTTTTTT	CASSLDGNNEKLFF
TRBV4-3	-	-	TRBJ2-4	TGCGCCAGCAGCGAGACGGCGCCAGGCTCAAACATTCAGTACTTC	CASSETAPGSNIQYF
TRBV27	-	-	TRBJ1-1	TGTGCCAGCAGTCGTAGATTGAACACTGAAGCTTTCTTT	CASSRRLNTEAFF
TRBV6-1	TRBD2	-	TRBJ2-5	TGTGCCAGCAGTGTTAGCCTAGCGGGGGAGCAAGAGACCCAGTACTTC	CASSVSLAGEQETQYF
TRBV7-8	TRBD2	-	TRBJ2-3	TGTGCCAGCAGCCCAAGCGGGGGGGCCAGTACAGATACGCAGTATTTT	CASSPSGGASTDTQYF
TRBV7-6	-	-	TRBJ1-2	TGTGCCAGCAGCCCGGCGGGGGGGGGCTATGGCTACACCTTC	CASSPAGGGYGYTF
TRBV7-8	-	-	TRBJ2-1	TGTGCCAGCAGCTTAGGAGTCCGGGTGGGAGCCTACAATGAGCAGTTCTTC	CASSLGVRVGAYNEQFF
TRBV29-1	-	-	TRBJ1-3	TGCAGCTTGCCCCGGACAGAAAGAATTGGAAACACCATATATTTT	CSLPRTERIGNTIYF
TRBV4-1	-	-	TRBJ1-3	TGCGCCAGCAGCCGAGAACCCAGCTCTGGAAACACCATATATTTT	CASSREPSSGNTIYF
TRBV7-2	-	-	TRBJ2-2	TGTGCCAGCAGCTTCCACGGGACTGGGAACACCGGGGAGCTGTTTTTT	CASSFHGTGNTGELFF
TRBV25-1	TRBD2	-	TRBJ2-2	TGTGCCAGCAGTGGAAAAAAGCGGGAGGGGCAAGGGGAGCTGTTTTTT	CASSGKKREGQGELFF
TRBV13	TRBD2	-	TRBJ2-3	TGTGCCAGCAGCCCTAGACTAGCGGGAGGTAAAAGCACAGATACGCAGTATTTT	CASSPRLAGGKSTDTQYF
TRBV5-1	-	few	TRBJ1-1	TGCGCCAGCAGCTTGGGGCAACAGGGTACCACTGAAGCTTTCTTT	CASSLGQQGTTEAFF
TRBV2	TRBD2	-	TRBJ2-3	TGTGCCAGCAGTAACCTAGCGGGAGCATATGTCGGCACAGATACGCAGTATTTT	CASSNLAGAYVGTDTQYF
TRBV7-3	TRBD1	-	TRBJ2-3	TGTGCCAGCAGCTTAGGCCCCGGGACAGGTTCTAGCACAGATACGCAGTATTTT	CASSLGPGTGSSTDTQYF
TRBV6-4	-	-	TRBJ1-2	TGTGCCAGTGGGGAGGGCTATGGCTACACCTTC	CASGEGYGYTF
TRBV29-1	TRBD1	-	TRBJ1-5	TGCAGCGTTGACATGGCAAAAAGAAAACGGGACAGGGGAGTAGGCAATCAGCCCCAGCATTTT	CSVDMAKRKRDRGVGNQPQHF
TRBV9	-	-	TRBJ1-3	TGTGCCAGCAGCACCTTGAGCTCTGGAAACACCATATATTTT	CASSTLSSGNTIYF
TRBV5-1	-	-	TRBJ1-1	TGCGCCAGCAGCTTATTCGAGGGCTTAGAGACTGAAGCTTTCTTT	CASSLFEGLETEAFF
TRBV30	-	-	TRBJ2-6	TGTGACTCGGCCCAAGGGGGAGTAACCTCTGGGGCCAACGTCCTGACTTTC	CDSAQGGVTSGANVLTF
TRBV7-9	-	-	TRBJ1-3	TGTGCCACTAACAGGGCCGGTTTT	CATNRAGF
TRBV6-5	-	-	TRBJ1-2	TGTGCCAGCAGTTATTTTGGCGGGCGGGAAGGCTACACCTTC	CASSYFGGREGYTF
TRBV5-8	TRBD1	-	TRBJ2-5	TGTGCCAGCAGCCGAGGATCAGGGGGCTCGGAGACCCAGTACTTC	CASSRGSGGSETQYF